These 30 T cell receptor beta chains originate from one sample sequenced in a study of T cells in Graves' hyperthyroidism and ophthalmopathy. The TCR beta CDR3 regions underwent amplification using RNA transcripts as the source. First-round RT-PCR of the TCR CDR3 relied on the HTBI primer set. TCRdb re-called the multiplex PCR reads through MiXCR, storing one row per CDR3 protein. The sample holds approximately 600,000 distinct CDR3 sequences; about 15% are singletons and the top ten take roughly 5.5%. Sequencing input: blood. All receptors come from a woman aged 25 to 39 with Graves' hyperthyroidism that later progressed to Graves' ophthalmopathy.

The table lists this clonotype with many counts. This sequence joins TRBV10-3 and TRBJ2-1; 13 positions agree with TRBD2. Looked up from germline, CDR1 is ENHRY and CDR2 is SYGVKD. This CDR3 has 18 amino acids. The ends lost 2 bases at V and 9 bases at J; junction bases unmatched: 13. CDR3 region: CAISEGGRTSGSVGEQFF. The CDR3 DNA sequence: TGTGCCATCAGTGAGGGGGGCCGGACTAGCGGGAGTGTCGGTGAGCAGTTCTTC.

This chain uses TRBV7-9 with TRBJ2-4, with TRBD2 as a possible D gene (6 bases). CDR3 length: 18 residues. In germline, CDR1 is SEHNR, CDR2 FQNEAQ (reference sequence). V was cut by 5 bases and J by 0 bases, with 20 bases left in between. This CDR3 is CASSPGASVGGAKNIQYF. CDR3 bases: TGTGCCAGCAGCCCCGGTGCTAGCGTTGGGGGAGCCAAAAACATTCAGTACTTC.

Many counts were recorded for this clonotype. This chain connects TRBV28 to TRBJ1-2, with TRBD1 matching 10 bases. After removal of 5 bases from V and 4 bases from J, the junction contained 4 bases not matched to a gene. CDR3 length: 14 residues. CDR1 is MDHEN and CDR2 is SYDVKM in the germline V gene. This chain's CDR3 is CASSPGQGIYGYTF. The CDR3, as DNA: TGTGCCAGCAGTCCGGGACAGGGGATCTATGGCTACACCTTC.

Ten or more counts support this clonotype. V gene TRBV18 combines with J gene TRBJ2-3, with TRBD1 identical over 10 bases. Germline V CDR1 and CDR2: KGHSH, LQKENI. The CDR3 extends over 15 amino acids. V trimming: 1 base; J trimming: 5 bases; junction bases outside the gene matches: 3. CDR3 sequence: CASSPLGQGIDTQYF. DNA of the CDR3: TGTGCCAGCTCACCACTGGGACAGGGGATAGATACGCAGTATTTT.

This clonotype was detected a few times. CDR3 amino acids: CASSYGQGAGPYGYTF. CDR3 sequence (DNA): TGTGCCAGCAGTTACGGACAGGGAGCAGGGCCCTATGGCTACACCTTC. The V call is TRBV6-5, the J call TRBJ1-2, with 8 bases matching TRBD1. Germline CDR1 reads MNHEY; CDR2 reads SVGAGI. The CDR3 covers 16 residues. The V segment lost 2 bases and the J segment 4 bases; nucleotides outside the gene matches: 9.

This clonotype was observed many times. CDR3 region: CAWSPGTPNVQYF. The CDR3 DNA reads as TGTGCCTGGAGCCCGGGAACTCCGAACGTTCAGTACTTC. The chain carries TRBV30 and TRBJ2-4; maybe TRBD2 (5 bases). Trimming pared 3 bases from V and 11 bases from J, leaving 17 bases between. The CDR3 is 13 amino acids. Germline lookup yields CDR1 GTSNPN and CDR2 SVGIG (reference sequence).

The V and J genes are TRBV19 and TRBJ2-1; TRBD2 is a possible D gene (6 bases). V gave up 0 bases and J gave up 4 bases, with 7 bases separating them. The germline V gene encodes CDR1 LNHDA and CDR2 SQIVND (reference sequence). This CDR3 is built from 14 residues. CDR3 sequence reads: CASSIDSGYNEQFF. As DNA, the CDR3 is TGTGCCAGTAGTATAGATAGCGGATACAATGAGCAGTTCTTC. The full variable domain, in which reference TRBV19 and TRBJ2-1 provide the parts outside the CDR3, is DGGITQSPKYLFRKEGQNVTLSCEQNLNHDAMYWYRQDPGQGLRLIYYSQIVNDFQKGDIAEGYSVSREKKESFPLTVTSAQKNPTAFYLCASSIDSGYNEQFFGPGTRLTVL.

The V and J genes are TRBV12-3 or TRBV12-4 and TRBJ2-7, with TRBD1 matching over 10 bases. The V and J ends lost 5 bases and 5 bases, in that order; junction bases with no gene match: 6. The CDR3 covers 14 residues. The CDR3 DNA reads as TGTGCCAGCAGTCCGTCCGGGACAGGGGACGAGCAGTACTTC. It is translated as CASSPSGTGDEQYF.

The chain couples TRBV24-1 to TRBJ1-1; D not resolved. Germline-derived CDR1 and CDR2 are KGHDR and SFDVKD. The V end lost 8 bases, the J end lost 6 bases, and 9 bases lay between the germline ends. The CDR3 contains 11 residues. The CDR3 here is CATMTSAEAFF. In DNA, the CDR3 is TGTGCCACCATGACCAGCGCTGAAGCTTTCTTT.

Remarks on this clonotype: A much larger clonotype is one base distant, so this may be a read error. The chain employs TRBV5-1 and TRBJ1-2; no clear D. The V gene lost 8 bases and the J gene lost 2 bases, with 19 bases spanning the gap. The length of the CDR3 is 15 residues. Germline lookup yields CDR1 SGHRS and CDR2 YFSETQ. CDR3 coding DNA: TGCGCCAGGAGCCTAGGGCAGGCGGACAACTATGGCTACACCTTC. This translates into CARSLGQADNYGYTF. Filled out from reference TRBV5-1 and TRBJ1-2, the complete variable domain reads KAGVTQTPRYLIKTRGQQVTLSCSPISGHRSVSWYQQTPGQGLQFLFEYFSETQRNKGNFPGRFSGRQFSNSRSEMNVSTLELGDSALYLCARSLGQADNYGYTFGSGTRLTVV.

The chain recombines TRBV4-1 with TRBJ1-1; TRBD1 matches 9 bases. V was clipped by 4 bases and J by 6 bases; unmatched bases: 9. The CDR3 extends over 15 amino acids. The germline gives CDR1 MGHRA, CDR2 YSYEKL. CDR3 DNA sequence: TGCGCCAGCAGCCCGCGACAGGGGGGGGTGGCTGAAGCTTTCTTT. Its protein is CASSPRQGGVAEAFF.

This chain connects TRBV10-2 to TRBJ2-1; 9 bases map to TRBD2. The CDR3 is made up of 17 amino acids. V trimming: 3 bases; J trimming: 3 bases; junction bases outside the gene matches: 9. The germline V gene encodes CDR1 WSHSY and CDR2 SAAADI. CDR3 protein: CASSDRREGIRYNEQFF. Here the CDR3 DNA reads TGCGCCAGCAGTGATAGGCGGGAGGGGATCCGCTACAATGAGCAGTTCTTC.

This clonotype was counted many times. V usage is TRBV7-9 and J usage is TRBJ2-7, with a weak D call TRBD1 (5 bases). Germline V gene lookup returns CDR1 SEHNR and CDR2 FQNEAQ (reference sequence). This CDR3 has 14 amino acids. V was trimmed by 3 bases and J by 3 bases, leaving 12 bases between them. As DNA, the CDR3 is TGTGCCAGCAGCTTCGACAGTACCTACTACGAGCAGTACTTC. Protein: CASSFDSTYYEQYF.

At least ten counts were recorded for this clonotype. The chain recombines TRBV30 with TRBJ1-5; TRBD1 agrees at 7 bases. The germline gives CDR1 GTSNPN, CDR2 SVGIG (reference sequence). The V segment lost 2 bases and the J segment 0 bases; nucleotides outside the gene matches: 4. The CDR3 loop spans 15 amino acids. This chain's CDR3 is CAWSPNRGSNQPQHF. CDR3 nucleotide sequence: TGTGCCTGGAGTCCCAACAGGGGTAGCAATCAGCCCCAGCATTTT.

This clonotype was seen at least ten times. The V gene is TRBV30, the J gene TRBJ2-2; D is unclear. CDR1 GTSNPN and CDR2 SVGIG come from the germline V gene (reference sequence). Trimming took 0 bases from V and 4 from J, leaving 9 bases between them. The CDR3 consists of 14 residues. The CDR3 DNA sequence: TGTGCCTGGAGTGTACTCACGGGCACCGGGGAGCTGTTTTTT. It is translated as CAWSVLTGTGELFF. The full variable domain, rest sourced from reference TRBV30 and TRBJ2-2, is SQTIHQWPATLVQPVGSPLSLECTVEGTSNPNLYWYRQAAGRGLQLLFYSVGIGQISSEVPQNLSASRPQDRQFILSSKKLLLSDSGFYLCAWSVLTGTGELFFGEGSRLTVL.

This clonotype was found a few times. The J gene is TRBJ2-1, the V gene TRBV15; 9 bases are shared with TRBD2. Germline CDR1 is LNHNV and CDR2 is YYDKDF (reference sequence). The CDR3 extends over 16 amino acids. The trim removed 1 base at V and 5 bases at J, leaving 6 bases unmatched. The CDR3 region is CATSRGGSGSDNEQFF. The CDR3 DNA follows: TGTGCCACCAGCAGAGGGGGTAGCGGGAGCGACAATGAGCAGTTCTTC.

This clonotype was observed many times. The chain recombines TRBV7-2 with TRBJ2-7; D assignment may be TRBD1 or TRBD2 (5 bases each). Germline assignment: CDR1 SGHTA and CDR2 FQGNSA. The CDR3 sequence is 12 residues long. V shed 4 bases and J shed 7 bases, with 11 bases lying between them. The CDR3 sequence is CASSYGTQEQYF. In DNA, the CDR3 is TGTGCCAGCAGCTACGGGACCCAAGAGCAGTACTTC.

The rearrangement joins TRBV19 to TRBJ2-7, with D uncertain. The CDR3 totals 11 residues. Germline V lookup: CDR1 LNHDA, CDR2 SQIVND (reference sequence). V was cut by 4 bases and J by 5 bases, with 6 bases left in between. The CDR3 DNA is TGTGCCAGTAGTACGCCGGACGAGCAGTACTTC. It encodes CASSTPDEQYF.

The rearrangement uses TRBV20-1 and TRBJ2-1, with 10 bases fitting TRBD2. Trimming at V came to 0 bases and at J to 9 bases, leaving 8 bases not matched to a gene. From germline, CDR1 is DFQATT and CDR2 SNEGSKA (reference sequence). The CDR3 has 15 amino acids. The CDR3 spells CSARDGLAGVAEQFF. The CDR3 DNA is TGCAGTGCTAGAGATGGCCTAGCGGGAGTAGCTGAGCAGTTCTTC.

This clonotype has a count of ten or more. This chain links TRBV6-1 with TRBJ1-1, with D hard to call. Trimming pared 8 bases from V and 0 bases from J, leaving 7 bases between. Germline lookup yields CDR1 MNHNS and CDR2 SASEGT. The CDR3 contains 12 residues. The CDR3 DNA follows: TGTGCCAGCGGTCAAATGAACACTGAAGCTTTCTTT. This sequence encodes CASGQMNTEAFF.

The chain has TRBV9 and TRBJ1-6; tentative D call: TRBD1 (6 bases). Trimming took off 3 bases at V and 7 bases at J, with 14 bases between the two ends. The CDR3 spans 15 residues. Germline V gene sequence: CDR1 SGDLS, CDR2 YYNGEE. The CDR3 reads CASSELQGSNSPLHF. As DNA, the CDR3 is TGTGCCAGCAGCGAACTACAGGGTTCCAATTCACCCCTCCACTTT.

The rearrangement uses TRBV6-9 and TRBJ2-1; maybe TRBD1 (6 bases). Germline assignment: CDR1 MNHGY and CDR2 SVAAGI. V dropped 0 bases and J dropped 6 bases, with 15 bases sitting between them. The CDR3 is made up of 16 amino acids. The CDR3 region has the DNA TGTGCCAGCAGTTATTCAGTCCGCAGGGGCTGCAATGAGCAGTTCTTC. This encodes CASSYSVRRGCNEQFF.

Many counts were recorded for this clonotype. One end of the junction fails to match germline, which may point to a read error. DNA of the CDR3: TGTGCTAGCAGCCCCTTAGCTTCGTCCCCGCATGAGCAGTTCTTC. As protein: CASSPLASSPHEQFF. The V and J genes are TRBV7-7 and TRBJ2-1; D is undetermined. The CDR3 is 15 amino acids. CDR1 SSHAT and CDR2 FNYEAQ come from the germline V gene (reference sequence).

This clonotype came up many times. The V and J genes are TRBV11-1 and TRBJ2-7; TRBD2 matches 8 bases. The V and J ends lost 4 bases and 9 bases, in that order; junction bases with no gene match: 8. CDR1 and CDR2 (germline): SGHAT, FQDESV (reference sequence). CDR3 size: 13 residues. CDR3 region: CASSSLSGGLQYF. The DNA of the CDR3 is TGTGCCAGCAGCTCCCTGTCGGGAGGGTTGCAGTACTTC.

This clonotype was seen repeatedly, ten times or more. The CDR3 DNA follows: TGTGCCAGCAGCTTTTTCACAGGGGTCCAAGAGACCCAGTACTTC. Its translation: CASSFFTGVQETQYF. This chain joins TRBV7-3 and TRBJ2-5; 7 bases are a match to TRBD1. Germline CDR1 and CDR2: SGHTA and FQGTGA. The CDR3 covers 15 residues. J gave up 1 base and V 3 bases, and 5 bases lay outside the gene matches.

The table lists this clonotype with a few counts. This chain uses TRBV10-3 with TRBJ1-4, with 8 bases that match TRBD1. The CDR3 length is 13 residues. V dropped 6 bases and J dropped 3; count of bases not matched to a gene: 0. CDR1 and CDR2 from the germline V gene are ENHRY and SYGVKD. CDR3 loop: CAIRDRANEKLFF. DNA of the CDR3: TGTGCCATCAGGGACAGGGCTAATGAAAAACTGTTTTTT.

This clonotype was detected ten times or more. The chain combines TRBV3-1 with TRBJ2-1; 7 bases fit TRBD1. J was trimmed by 4 bases and V by 0 bases; bases with no gene match: 3. In germline, CDR1 is LGHDT, CDR2 YNNKEL (reference sequence). The CDR3 extends over 15 amino acids. As DNA, the CDR3 is TGTGCCAGCAGCCAAGAGCTGGGACAGTACAATGAGCAGTTCTTC. Translating it yields CASSQELGQYNEQFF.

The table lists this clonotype with many counts. The chain couples TRBV12-3 or TRBV12-4 to TRBJ2-3, with 7 bases matching TRBD2. The CDR3 length is 16 residues. J lost 1 base, V lost 2 bases, and 6 bases had no gene match. The CDR3 loop reads CASSLNPLAGTDTQYF. The CDR3 DNA reads TGTGCCAGCAGTTTAAACCCCCTAGCGGGCACAGATACGCAGTATTTT.

This clonotype was seen many times. This chain connects TRBV12-5 to TRBJ1-4; 7 nucleotides line up with TRBD1. Germline lookup yields CDR1 LGHNT and CDR2 FRNRAP. There are 13 residues in the CDR3. V lost 5 bases and J lost 7; bases outside the gene matches: 4. CDR3 coding DNA: TGTGCTAGTGGTAGGGGGCAAGGTGAAAAACTGTTTTTT. This encodes CASGRGQGEKLFF.

This clonotype came up a few times. This chain uses TRBV4-2 with TRBJ2-1, with 7 bases fitting TRBD2. This CDR3 is 15 amino acids long. The ends lost 0 bases at V and 7 bases at J; junction bases unmatched: 6. In germline, CDR1 is LGHNA, CDR2 YNFKEQ. In DNA form, the CDR3 reads TGTGCCAGCAGCCAAGACGGCGGGAGTTCTAATGAGCAGTTCTTC. Translation: CASSQDGGSSNEQFF.